These 20 T cell receptor beta chains came from one sample sequenced in a study of cytomegalovirus exposure and HLA in healthy donors. This table comes from immunoSEQ multiplex PCR, and its TCRdb copy is limited to in-frame clones, with some not included. The sample lists more than 95,000 clones, about 82% occurring once. Sequencing was carried out using PBMCs. The receptors originated from a young man in good health and CMV-seronegative.

The chain uses TRBV30 and TRBJ1-6, with 9 bases that match TRBD1. The CDR3 is 14 residues long. CDR1 is GTSNPN, CDR2 SVGIG, per germline (reference sequence). V was clipped by 0 bases and J by 7 bases; unmatched bases: 1. CDR3 in DNA: TGTGCCTGGAGTGTAGGGACAGGGAATTCACCCCTCCACTTT. It is translated as CAWSVGTGNSPLHF.

This clone came up a few times. The V call is TRBV7-9, the J call TRBJ2-7, with 7 bases matching TRBD2. The CDR3 extends over 17 amino acids. The germline V gene has CDR1 SEHNR and CDR2 FQNEAQ (reference sequence). V lost 2 bases, J lost 13 bases, and 23 bases stayed unmatched. The CDR3: CASSLTPLADHPTSSYF. The CDR3 nucleotides are TGTGCCAGCAGCTTAACCCCTCTAGCGGACCATCCTACGAGCAGTTACTTC. Full variable domain (outside the CDR3, taken from reference TRBV7-9 and TRBJ2-7): DTGVSQNPRHKITKRGQNVTFRCDPISEHNRLYWYRQTLGQGPEFLTYFQNEAQLEKSRLLSDRFSAERPKGSFSTLEIQRTEQGDSAMYLCASSLTPLADHPTSSYFGPGTRLTVT.

The chain employs TRBV5-6 and TRBJ2-1; the match to TRBD1 covers 9 bases. Germline V gene data show CDR1 as SGHDT and CDR2 as YYEEEE. V gave up 4 bases and J gave up 4 bases; unmatched junction bases: 9. The CDR3 covers 16 residues. The CDR3 loop is CASSRGTGSWYNEQFF. The CDR3, as DNA: TGTGCCAGCAGCCGCGGGACAGGGAGTTGGTACAATGAGCAGTTCTTC.

This chain uses TRBV6-1 with TRBJ1-2; TRBD1 matches at 11 bases. The CDR3 covers 13 residues. The germline gives CDR1 MNHNS, CDR2 SASEGT. The ends lost 5 bases at V and 7 bases at J; junction bases unmatched: 3. The CDR3 nucleotides read TGTGCCAGCAGTCCGGACAGGGGGCTTGGCTACACCTTC. Its protein is CASSPDRGLGYTF.

The rearrangement links TRBV6-5 to TRBJ2-7; TRBD1 aligns across 7 bases. V lost 2 bases, J lost 6 bases, and 4 bases stayed unmatched. From germline, CDR1 is MNHEY and CDR2 SVGAGI. The CDR3 spans 13 residues. DNA for the CDR3: TGTGCCAGCAGTTACGATTCAGGGGGCGAGCAGTACTTC. It codes for CASSYDSGGEQYF.

The rearrangement uses TRBV5-1 and TRBJ1-2; D perhaps matches TRBD1 (5 bases). CDR1 is SGHRS and CDR2 is YFSETQ in the germline V gene. V gave up 4 bases and J gave up 7 bases, with 8 bases separating them. The CDR3 runs 11 residues. The CDR3 sequence: CASSPGGGYTF. The CDR3 nucleotides are TGCGCCAGCAGCCCGGGGGGTGGCTACACCTTC.

The chain combines TRBV7-9 with TRBJ1-4; D remains ambiguous. This CDR3 spans 12 amino acids. V was shortened by 3 bases and J by 6 bases, with 5 bases between the two germline ends. Per germline, CDR1 SEHNR and CDR2 FQNEAQ (reference sequence). This CDR3 is CASSFSDEKLFF. The CDR3 DNA follows: TGTGCCAGCAGCTTTAGCGATGAAAAACTGTTTTTT.

The chain recombines TRBV7-9 with TRBJ1-1; D gene ambiguous. Trimming pared 4 bases from V and 1 base from J, leaving 10 bases between. The CDR3 consists of 14 residues. Germline loops: CDR1 SEHNR, CDR2 FQNEAQ (reference sequence). The CDR3 DNA reads as TGTGCCAGCAGCTCGCGCGATGGGAACACTGAAGCTTTCTTT. Translation: CASSSRDGNTEAFF.

This chain uses TRBV27 with TRBJ1-2; D gene uncertain. V was clipped by 3 bases and J by 4 bases, with 6 bases between them. This CDR3 spans 12 amino acids. Germline CDR1 is MNHEY and CDR2 is SMNVEV (reference sequence). CDR3 coding DNA: TGTGCCAGCAGTTTTCAGATCTATGGCTACACCTTC. As protein: CASSFQIYGYTF.

V usage is TRBV27 and J usage is TRBJ2-5; 12 bases line up with TRBD2. The germline V gene has CDR1 MNHEY and CDR2 SMNVEV (reference sequence). The CDR3 is made up of 16 amino acids. The V gene end was trimmed by 6 bases and the J gene end by 5 bases; junction bases not matched to a gene: 10. CDR3 coding DNA: TGTGCCAGCAGCCCTACGACTAGCGGGGGTAGGGAGACCCAGTACTTC. This gives the protein CASSPTTSGGRETQYF.

The chain combines TRBV7-2 with TRBJ1-3; 8 nucleotides align to TRBD1. V shed 5 bases, J shed 2 bases, and the junction held 5 bases outside the gene matches. Looked up from germline, CDR1 is SGHTA and CDR2 is FQGNSA. The CDR3 sequence is 15 residues long. The CDR3 loop is CASSRRQGTGNTIYF. For the CDR3, the DNA is TGTGCCAGCAGCCGACGACAGGGGACTGGAAACACCATATATTTT.

This clone was counted a few times. This sequence joins TRBV2 and TRBJ1-2; the D is unclear. The V end lost 3 bases, the J end lost 2 bases, and 10 bases lay between the germline ends. CDR1 and CDR2 from the germline V gene are SNHLY and FYNNEI. The CDR3 totals 14 residues. CDR3 nucleotide sequence: TGTGCCAGCAGTGACTCGATGGGCAACTATGGCTACACCTTC. Its protein product is CASSDSMGNYGYTF.

In nucleotides, the CDR3 is TGTGCCAGCAGCCCGACAGGGAGCTCCTACAATGAGCAGTTCTTC. Its protein product is CASSPTGSSYNEQFF. This chain joins TRBV11-3 and TRBJ2-1; TRBD1 matches 7 bases. Germline-derived CDR1 and CDR2 are SGHNT and YENEEA. This CDR3 comprises 15 residues. J gave up 0 bases and V 5 bases, and 4 bases lay outside the gene matches.

V gene TRBV6-1 combines with J gene TRBJ2-3; the D gene is possibly TRBD1 (5 bases). The CDR3 totals 14 residues. CDR1 MNHNS and CDR2 SASEGT come from the germline V gene. The V and J ends lost 8 bases and 2 bases respectively, with 14 bases between them. CDR3 region: CASQTDRHTDTQYF. CDR3 nucleotide sequence: TGTGCCAGCCAAACAGACAGACACACAGATACGCAGTATTTT.

The gene calls are TRBV7-9 and TRBJ2-7; 10 bases fit TRBD1. Germline V CDR1 and CDR2: SEHNR, FQNEAQ (reference sequence). This CDR3 comprises 16 residues. J gave up 2 bases and V 5 bases, and 9 bases lay outside the gene matches. The CDR3 here is CASSRGTGANAYEQYF. CDR3 nucleotides: TGTGCCAGCAGCCGGGGGACAGGGGCCAACGCCTACGAGCAGTACTTC.

Remarks on this clone: Within the sample, other DNA sequences also encode this same CDR3. The chain couples TRBV5-1 to TRBJ1-4, with a possible D match to TRBD1 (5 bases). V shed 1 base and J shed 4 bases, with 8 bases lying between them. The CDR3 covers 14 residues. Germline V CDR1 and CDR2: SGHRS, YFSETQ. The CDR3 loop is CASSLQGNNEKLFF. CDR3 nucleotide sequence: TGCGCCAGCAGCTTGCAGGGTAATAATGAAAAACTGTTTTTT.

The chain joins TRBV2 to TRBJ2-1; 10 bases match TRBD2. The V gene's germline CDR1 is SNHLY and CDR2 FYNNEI. Trimming at V came to 3 bases and at J to 5 bases, leaving 10 bases not matched to a gene. There are 17 residues in the CDR3. In nucleotides, the CDR3 is TGTGCCAGCAGTGACGCCCGACTAGCGGGTGCGAACAATGAGCAGTTCTTC. It is translated as CASSDARLAGANNEQFF.

V and J are TRBV5-8 and TRBJ1-6; 9 nucleotides match TRBD1. Germline V lookup: CDR1 SGHTS, CDR2 YDEGEE. The CDR3 has 14 residues. Trimming cost V 4 bases and J 7 bases; bases outside gene matches: 3. The CDR3 protein is CASSPDRGNSPLHF. In nucleotides, the CDR3 is TGTGCCAGCAGCCCGGACAGGGGAAATTCACCCCTCCACTTT.

V is TRBV5-1 and J is TRBJ1-2; maybe TRBD1 (5 bases). The V end was cut by 2 bases, the J end by 4 bases, with 12 bases between. Germline V gives CDR1 SGHRS, CDR2 YFSETQ. This CDR3 comprises 14 residues. In DNA, the CDR3 is TGCGCCAGCAGCTTAGGGGCGAAAGGCTATGGCTACACCTTC. Its translation: CASSLGAKGYGYTF.

V is TRBV18 and J is TRBJ2-7; the match to TRBD1 covers 9 bases. The V gene end was trimmed by 3 bases and the J gene end by 2 bases; junction bases not matched to a gene: 5. The CDR3 length is 15 residues. Germline CDR1 and CDR2: KGHSH and LQKENI. The CDR3 loop reads CASSPGGTGTYEQYF. The CDR3 DNA follows: TGTGCCAGCTCACCGGGGGGGACAGGGACCTACGAGCAGTACTTC.